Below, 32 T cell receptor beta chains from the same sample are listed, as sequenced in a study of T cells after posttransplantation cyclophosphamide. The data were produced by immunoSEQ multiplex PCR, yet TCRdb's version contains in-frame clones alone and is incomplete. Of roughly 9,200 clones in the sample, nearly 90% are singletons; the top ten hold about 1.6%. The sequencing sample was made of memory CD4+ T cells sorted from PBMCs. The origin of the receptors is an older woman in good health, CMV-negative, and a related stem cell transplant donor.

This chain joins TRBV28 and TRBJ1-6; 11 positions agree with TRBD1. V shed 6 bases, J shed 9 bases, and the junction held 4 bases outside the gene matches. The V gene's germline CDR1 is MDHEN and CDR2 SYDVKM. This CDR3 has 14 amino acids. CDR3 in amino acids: CASRMDRGLSPLHF. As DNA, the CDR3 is TGTGCCAGCAGGATGGACAGGGGGCTTTCACCCCTCCACTTT.

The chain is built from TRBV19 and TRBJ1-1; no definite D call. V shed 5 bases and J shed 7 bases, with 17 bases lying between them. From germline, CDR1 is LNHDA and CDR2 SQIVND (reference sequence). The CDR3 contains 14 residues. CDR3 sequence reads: CASSLLGGHDEAFF. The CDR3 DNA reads TGTGCCAGTAGTCTTTTAGGAGGGCACGATGAAGCTTTCTTT.

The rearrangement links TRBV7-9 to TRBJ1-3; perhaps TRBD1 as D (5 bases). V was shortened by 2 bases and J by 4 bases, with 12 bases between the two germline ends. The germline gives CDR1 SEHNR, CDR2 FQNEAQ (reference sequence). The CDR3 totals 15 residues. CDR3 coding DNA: TGTGCCAGCAGCTTACGGCCGGGGGTCGGAAACACCATATATTTT. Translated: CASSLRPGVGNTIYF.

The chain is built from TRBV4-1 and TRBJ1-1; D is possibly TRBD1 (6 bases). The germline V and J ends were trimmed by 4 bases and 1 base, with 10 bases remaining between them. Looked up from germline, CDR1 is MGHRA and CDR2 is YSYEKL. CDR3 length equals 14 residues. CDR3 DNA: TGCGCCAGCAGCCCCTGGGACACGAACACTGAAGCTTTCTTT. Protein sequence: CASSPWDTNTEAFF.

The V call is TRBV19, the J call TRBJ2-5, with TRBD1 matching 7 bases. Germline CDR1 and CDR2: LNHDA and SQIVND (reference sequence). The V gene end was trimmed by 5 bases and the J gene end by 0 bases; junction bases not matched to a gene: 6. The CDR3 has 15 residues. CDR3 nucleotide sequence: TGTGCCAGTAGTCCGGGACAGCTGTACCAAGAGACCCAGTACTTC. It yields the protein CASSPGQLYQETQYF.

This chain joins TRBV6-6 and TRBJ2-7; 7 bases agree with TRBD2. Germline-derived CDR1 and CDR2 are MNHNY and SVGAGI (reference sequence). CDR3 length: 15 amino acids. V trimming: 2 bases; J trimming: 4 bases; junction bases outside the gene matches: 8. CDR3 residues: CASSYGGGPQYEQYV. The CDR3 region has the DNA TGTGCCAGCAGTTACGGCGGGGGACCCCAGTACGAGCAGTACGTC.

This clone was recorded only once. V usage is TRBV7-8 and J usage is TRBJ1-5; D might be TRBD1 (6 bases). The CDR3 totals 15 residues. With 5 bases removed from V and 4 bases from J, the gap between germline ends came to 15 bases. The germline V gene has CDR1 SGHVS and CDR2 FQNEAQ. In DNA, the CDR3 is TGTGCCAGCAGCACCTCAGGGGCCTGGAATCAGCCCCAGCATTTT. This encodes CASSTSGAWNQPQHF. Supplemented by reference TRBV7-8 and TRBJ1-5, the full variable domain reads GAGVSQSPRYKVAKRGQDVALRCDPISGHVSLFWYQQALGQGPEFLTYFQNEAQLDKSGLPSDRFFAERPEGSVSTLKIQRTQQEDSAVYLCASSTSGAWNQPQHFGDGTRLSIL.

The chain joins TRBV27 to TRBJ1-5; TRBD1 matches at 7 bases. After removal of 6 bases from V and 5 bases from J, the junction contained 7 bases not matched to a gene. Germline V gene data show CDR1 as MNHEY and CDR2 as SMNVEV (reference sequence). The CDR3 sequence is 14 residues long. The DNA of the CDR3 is TGTGCCAGCAGCGTTCGCAGGGGGTATCAGCCCCAGCATTTT. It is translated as CASSVRRGYQPQHF.

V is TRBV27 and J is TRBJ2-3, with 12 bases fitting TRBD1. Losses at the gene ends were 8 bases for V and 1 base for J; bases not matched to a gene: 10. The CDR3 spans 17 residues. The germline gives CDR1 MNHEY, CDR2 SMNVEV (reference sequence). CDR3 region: CASAAGTGGWGTDTQYF. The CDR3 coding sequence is TGTGCCAGCGCCGCCGGGACAGGGGGCTGGGGCACAGATACGCAGTATTTT.

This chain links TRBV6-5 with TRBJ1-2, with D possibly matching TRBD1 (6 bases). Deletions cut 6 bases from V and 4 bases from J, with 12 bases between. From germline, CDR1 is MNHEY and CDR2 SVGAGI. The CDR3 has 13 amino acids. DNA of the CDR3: TGTGCCAGCAGCCACGGGGGGGCCTATGGCTACACCTTC. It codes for CASSHGGAYGYTF.

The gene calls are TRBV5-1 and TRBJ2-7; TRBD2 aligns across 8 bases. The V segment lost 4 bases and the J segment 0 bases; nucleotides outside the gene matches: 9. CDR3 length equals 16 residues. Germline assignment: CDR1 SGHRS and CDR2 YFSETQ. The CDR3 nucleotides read TGCGCCAGCAGCCTCGATAGCGGGACCAACTCCTACGAGCAGTACTTC. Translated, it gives CASSLDSGTNSYEQYF.

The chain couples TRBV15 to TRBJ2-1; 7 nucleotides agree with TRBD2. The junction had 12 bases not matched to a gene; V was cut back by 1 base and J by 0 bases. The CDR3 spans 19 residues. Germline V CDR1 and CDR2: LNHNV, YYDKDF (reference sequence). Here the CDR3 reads CATSRATSLGLSSYNEQFF. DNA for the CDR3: TGTGCCACCAGCAGAGCGACTAGCCTAGGGCTAAGCTCCTACAATGAGCAGTTCTTC.

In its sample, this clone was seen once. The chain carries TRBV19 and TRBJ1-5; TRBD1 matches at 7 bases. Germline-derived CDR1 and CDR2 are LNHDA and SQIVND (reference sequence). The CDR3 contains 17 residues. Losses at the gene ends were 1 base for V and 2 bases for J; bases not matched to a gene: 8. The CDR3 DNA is TGTGCCAGTAGTATAGTCCCAAGGACAGGTCGCAATCAGCCCCAGCATTTT. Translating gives CASSIVPRTGRNQPQHF.

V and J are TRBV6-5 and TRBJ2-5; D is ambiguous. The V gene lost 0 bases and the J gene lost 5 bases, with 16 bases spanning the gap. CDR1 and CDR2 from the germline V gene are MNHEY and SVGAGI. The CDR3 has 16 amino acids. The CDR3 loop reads CASSYSRVRLRETQYF. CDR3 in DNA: TGTGCCAGCAGTTACTCGAGAGTTCGACTTCGGGAGACCCAGTACTTC.

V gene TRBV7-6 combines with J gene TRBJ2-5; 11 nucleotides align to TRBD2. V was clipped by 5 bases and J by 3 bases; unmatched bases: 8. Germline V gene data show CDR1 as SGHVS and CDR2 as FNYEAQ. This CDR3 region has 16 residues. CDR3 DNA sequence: TGTGCCAGCAGCCCGCGGTCGGGACTAGCGGAAGAGACCCAGTACTTC. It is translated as CASSPRSGLAEETQYF.

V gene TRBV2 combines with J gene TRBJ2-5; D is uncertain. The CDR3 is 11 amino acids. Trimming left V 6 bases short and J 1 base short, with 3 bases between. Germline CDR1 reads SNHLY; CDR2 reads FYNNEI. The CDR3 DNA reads TGTGCCAGCAGCCTCCAAGAGACCCAGTACTTC. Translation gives CASSLQETQYF.

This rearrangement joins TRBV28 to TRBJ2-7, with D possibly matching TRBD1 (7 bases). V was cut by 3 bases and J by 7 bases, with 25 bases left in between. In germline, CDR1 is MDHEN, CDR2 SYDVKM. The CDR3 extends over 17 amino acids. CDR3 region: CASSLPPTGVGGVEQYF. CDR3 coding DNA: TGTGCCAGCAGTTTGCCCCCCACAGGGGTTGGCGGGGTGGAGCAGTACTTC.

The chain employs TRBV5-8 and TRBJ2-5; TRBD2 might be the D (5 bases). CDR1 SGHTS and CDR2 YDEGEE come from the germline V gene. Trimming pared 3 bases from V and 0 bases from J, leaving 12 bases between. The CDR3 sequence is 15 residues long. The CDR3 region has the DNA TGTGCCAGCAGCTGGCCAACGGGGAACCAAGAGACCCAGTACTTC. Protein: CASSWPTGNQETQYF.

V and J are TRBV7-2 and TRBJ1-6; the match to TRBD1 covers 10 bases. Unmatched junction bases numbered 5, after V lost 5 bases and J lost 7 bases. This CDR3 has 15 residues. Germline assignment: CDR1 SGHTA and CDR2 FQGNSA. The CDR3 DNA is TGTGCCAGCAGCCCGGGGACAGGGGTAAATTCACCCCTCCACTTT. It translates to CASSPGTGVNSPLHF.

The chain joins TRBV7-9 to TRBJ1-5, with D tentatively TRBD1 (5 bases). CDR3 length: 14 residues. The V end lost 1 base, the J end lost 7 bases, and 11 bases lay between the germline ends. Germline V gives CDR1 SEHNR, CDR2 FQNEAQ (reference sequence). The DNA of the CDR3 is TGTGCCAGCAGCTTAGGGGGCGCGGAACAGCCCCAGCATTTT. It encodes CASSLGGAEQPQHF.

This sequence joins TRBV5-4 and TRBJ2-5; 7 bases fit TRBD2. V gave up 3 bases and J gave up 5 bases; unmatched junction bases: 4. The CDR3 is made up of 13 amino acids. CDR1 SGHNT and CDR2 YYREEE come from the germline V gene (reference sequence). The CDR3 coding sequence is TGTGCCAGCAGCTATCAGGGAGGGGAGACCCAGTACTTC. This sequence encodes CASSYQGGETQYF.

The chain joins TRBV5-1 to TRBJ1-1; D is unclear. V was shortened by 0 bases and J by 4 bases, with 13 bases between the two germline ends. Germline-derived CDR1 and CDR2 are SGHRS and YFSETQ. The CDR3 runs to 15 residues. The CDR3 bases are TGCGCCAGCAGCTTGGCCGGGGTCACGGGCACTGAAGCTTTCTTT. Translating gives CASSLAGVTGTEAFF.

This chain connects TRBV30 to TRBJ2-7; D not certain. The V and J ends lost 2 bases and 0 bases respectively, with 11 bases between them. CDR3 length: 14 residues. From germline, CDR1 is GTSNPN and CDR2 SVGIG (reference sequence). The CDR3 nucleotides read TGTGCCTGGAGTTATTGGGCAGTCTCCTACGAGCAGTACTTC. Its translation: CAWSYWAVSYEQYF.

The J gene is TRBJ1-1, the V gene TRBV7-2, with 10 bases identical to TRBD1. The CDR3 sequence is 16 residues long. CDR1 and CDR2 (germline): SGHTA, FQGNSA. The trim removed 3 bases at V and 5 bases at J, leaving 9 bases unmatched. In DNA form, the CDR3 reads TGTGCCAGCAGCTTGGGCCCCGGGACAGGGGTAACTGAAGCTTTCTTT. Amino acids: CASSLGPGTGVTEAFF. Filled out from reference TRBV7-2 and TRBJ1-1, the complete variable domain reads GAGVSQSPSNKVTEKGKDVELRCDPISGHTALYWYRQSLGQGLEFLIYFQGNSAPDKSGLPSDRFSAERTGGSVSTLTIQRTQQEDSAVYLCASSLGPGTGVTEAFFGQGTRLTVV.

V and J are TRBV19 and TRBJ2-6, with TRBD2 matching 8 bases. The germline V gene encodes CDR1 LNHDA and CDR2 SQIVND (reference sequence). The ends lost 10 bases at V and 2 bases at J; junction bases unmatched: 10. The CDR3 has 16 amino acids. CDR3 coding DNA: TGTGCCACCGCGGGAGGTAGTGGAACTGGGGCCAACGTCCTGACTTTC. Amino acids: CATAGGSGTGANVLTF.

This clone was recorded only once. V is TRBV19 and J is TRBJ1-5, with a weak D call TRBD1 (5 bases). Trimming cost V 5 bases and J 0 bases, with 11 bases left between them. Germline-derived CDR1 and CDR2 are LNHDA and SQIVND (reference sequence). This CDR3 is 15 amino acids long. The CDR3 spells CASSAGHLSNQPQHF. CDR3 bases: TGTGCCAGTAGTGCCGGACACCTTAGCAATCAGCCCCAGCATTTT.

As DNA, the CDR3 is TGTGCCAGCAGTGCCCAGGGGGCAGCTAATGAAAAACTGTTTTTT. As protein: CASSAQGAANEKLFF. The gene calls are TRBV6-1 and TRBJ1-4; TRBD1 aligns across 8 bases. V shed 4 bases, J shed 3 bases, and the junction held 4 bases outside the gene matches. The CDR3 contains 15 residues. Germline V gives CDR1 MNHNS, CDR2 SASEGT.

In nucleotides, the CDR3 is TGTGCCAGCAGCTTAGACGGACTCCGAGGGACGCAGTATTTT. Its protein product is CASSLDGLRGTQYF. The chain employs TRBV7-3 and TRBJ2-3; perhaps TRBD2 as D (5 bases). Germline V gene data show CDR1 as SGHTA and CDR2 as FQGTGA. V lost 2 bases to trimming and J lost 9 bases, with 15 bases between them. The CDR3 is 14 amino acids.

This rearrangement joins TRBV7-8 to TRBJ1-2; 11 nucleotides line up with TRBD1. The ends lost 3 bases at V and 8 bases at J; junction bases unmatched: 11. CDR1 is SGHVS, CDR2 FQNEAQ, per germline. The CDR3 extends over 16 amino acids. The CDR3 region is CASSLDRGRSKDGYTF. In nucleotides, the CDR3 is TGTGCCAGCAGCTTGGACAGGGGGCGAAGTAAAGACGGCTACACCTTC.

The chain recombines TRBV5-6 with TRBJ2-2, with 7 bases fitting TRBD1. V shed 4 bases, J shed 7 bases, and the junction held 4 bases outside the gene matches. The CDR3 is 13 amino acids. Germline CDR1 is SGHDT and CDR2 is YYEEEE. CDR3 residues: CASSPTGIGELFF. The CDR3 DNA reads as TGTGCCAGCAGCCCGACAGGGATCGGGGAGCTGTTTTTT.

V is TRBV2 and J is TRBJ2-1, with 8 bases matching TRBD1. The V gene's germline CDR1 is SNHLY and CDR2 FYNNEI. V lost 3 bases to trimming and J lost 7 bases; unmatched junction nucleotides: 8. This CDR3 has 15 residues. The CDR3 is CASSDAGQGANEQFF. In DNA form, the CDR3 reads TGTGCCAGCAGTGACGCAGGGCAGGGGGCGAATGAGCAGTTCTTC.

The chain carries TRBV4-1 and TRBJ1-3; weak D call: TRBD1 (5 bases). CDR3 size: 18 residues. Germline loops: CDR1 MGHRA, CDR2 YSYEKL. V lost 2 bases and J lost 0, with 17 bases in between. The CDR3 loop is CASSQQERGDYSGNTIYF. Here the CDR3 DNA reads TGCGCCAGCAGCCAACAGGAGCGAGGGGACTACTCTGGAAACACCATATATTTT.